The clone carrying this TCR beta chain was recorded at least ten times. The germline V gene encodes CDR1 SGHAT and CDR2 FQNNGV. The V and J ends lost 4 bases and 0 bases, in that order; junction bases with no gene match: 11. The CDR3 sequence is 18 residues long. TCRdb re-derived calls from the 5' RACE reads in MiXCR, one entry per CDR3 protein. Counted here are 250,000 to 300,000 distinct CDR3 sequences, around 18% occurring once; the ten biggest clones make up roughly 7.4%. This record belongs to a study of CD8 T cells in ankylosing spondylitis. V and J are TRBV11-2 and TRBJ2-2; TRBD1 matches at 7 bases. The sample was blood, either unsorted or a sorted T cell fraction (not recorded which). This TCR derives from a male donor with ankylosing spondylitis or in good health (not recorded which). The CDR3 region is CASSSVVGTAANTGELFF. For the CDR3, the DNA is TGTGCCAGCAGCTCAGTAGTCGGGACAGCCGCGAACACCGGGGAGCTGTTTTTT.